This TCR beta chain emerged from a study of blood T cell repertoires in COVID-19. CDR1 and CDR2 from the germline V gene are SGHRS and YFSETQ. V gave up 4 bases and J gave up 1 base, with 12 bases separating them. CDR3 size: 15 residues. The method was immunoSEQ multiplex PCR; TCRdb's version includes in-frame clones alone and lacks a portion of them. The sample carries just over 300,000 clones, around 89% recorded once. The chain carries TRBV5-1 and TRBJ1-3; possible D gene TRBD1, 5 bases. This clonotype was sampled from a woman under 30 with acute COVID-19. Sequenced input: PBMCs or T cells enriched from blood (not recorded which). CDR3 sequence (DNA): TGCGCCAGCAGCCTAGGGGTAGGGTCTGGAAACACCATATATTTT. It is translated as CASSLGVGSGNTIYF.